This T cell receptor beta chain was identified in a study of control samples from healthy donors and cancer patients. Germline V gives CDR1 SGHTA, CDR2 FQGTGA. This CDR3 spans 16 amino acids. Unmatched junction bases numbered 10, after V lost 3 bases and J lost 6 bases. Generated by immunoSEQ multiplex PCR, the TCRdb table keeps only in-frame clones and is missing some. This sample's clone table lists approximately 190,000 clones. The chain employs TRBV7-3 and TRBJ2-2; 7 positions match TRBD1. The clonotype comes from a woman in her thirties in good health. The sample taken for sequencing was blood. Written as DNA, the CDR3 is TGTGCCAGCAGCTTCTCCTCGACAGGGAGTGCCGGGGAGCTGTTTTTT. It codes for CASSFSSTGSAGELFF.